This T cell receptor beta chain comes out of a study of shared clonotypes between healthy human individuals. Using immunoSEQ multiplex PCR, the repertoire was profiled, and TCRdb retains in-frame clones only, with some absent. This sample carries approximately 980,000 clones, around three quarters of them seen once, and the ten largest clones take approximately 1.5%. Trimming took off 6 bases at V and 0 bases at J, with 13 bases between the two ends. The CDR3 contains 15 residues. The germline gives CDR1 MNHEY, CDR2 SVGAGI. This TCR came from a man between 18 and 35 years old in good health. This rearrangement joins TRBV6-5 to TRBJ2-3; possible D gene TRBD1, 5 bases. The sample was memory CD4+ T cells sorted from blood. Sample subset: CD45RA-negative fraction. The CDR3 spells CASSYQGASTDTQYF. Here the CDR3 DNA reads TGTGCCAGCAGCTACCAGGGCGCTAGCACAGATACGCAGTATTTT.